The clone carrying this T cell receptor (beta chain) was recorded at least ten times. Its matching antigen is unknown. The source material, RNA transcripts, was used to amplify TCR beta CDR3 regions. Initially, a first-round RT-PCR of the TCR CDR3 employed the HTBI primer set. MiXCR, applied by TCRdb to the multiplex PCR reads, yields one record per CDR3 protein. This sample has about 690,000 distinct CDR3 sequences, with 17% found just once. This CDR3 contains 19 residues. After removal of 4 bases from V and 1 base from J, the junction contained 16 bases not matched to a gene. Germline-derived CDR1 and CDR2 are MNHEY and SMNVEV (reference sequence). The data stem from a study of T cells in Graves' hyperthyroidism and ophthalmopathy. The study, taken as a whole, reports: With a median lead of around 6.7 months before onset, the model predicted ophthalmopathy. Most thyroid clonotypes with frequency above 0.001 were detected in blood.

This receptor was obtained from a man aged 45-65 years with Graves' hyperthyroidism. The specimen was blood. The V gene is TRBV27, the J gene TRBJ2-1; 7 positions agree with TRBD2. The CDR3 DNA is TGTGCCAGCAGTTCGCCCCGAAAGCGGGATCGGACATCCTACAATGAGCAGTTCTTC. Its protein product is CASSSPRKRDRTSYNEQFF.